The rows below give T cell receptor beta chains drawn from one sample of a study of immune evolution from preneoplasia to lung adenocarcinoma. Sequencing used immunoSEQ multiplex PCR; TCRdb keeps in-frame clones, though not all of them. This sample has 35,000 to 40,000 clones, with 74% found just once. Sequencing was done on a sample of FFPE invasive lung adenocarcinoma tissue. The receptors come from a person between 55 and 69 years old with lung adenocarcinoma. Each CDR3 is given with its conserved first and last residue. The order of the fields is D gene, V gene, J gene, clone size, CDR3 DNA, CDR3 protein. The D gene is left open where the match is weak. Some rows mark clone size as missing; the rest say once, few, many or name a class of expanded clone.

.,TRBV5-4,TRBJ2-2,.,TGTGCCAGCAGCTCCTCCGCGGTGGGCAGCACCGGGGAGCTGTTTTTT,CASSSSAVGSTGELFF
.,TRBV7-8,TRBJ2-3,.,TGTGCCAGCAGCTTAGTCGGGACAAACACAGATACGCAGTATTTT,CASSLVGTNTDTQYF
.,TRBV18,TRBJ2-7,.,TGTGCCAGCTCTCAATCCACCGGTTACGAGCAGTACTTC,CASSQSTGYEQYF
.,TRBV30,TRBJ2-3,.,TGTGCCTGGAGTGTCTGGGCGGATTCCCTCACAGATACGCAGTATTTT,CAWSVWADSLTDTQYF
.,TRBV14,TRBJ1-2,few,TGTGCCAGCAGCAGACCTAACTATGGCTACACCTTC,CASSRPNYGYTF
TRBD2,TRBV5-1,TRBJ2-1,.,TGCGCCAGCAGCGGGGGGGTACCCCTGGCCGGGGAGCAGTTCTTC,CASSGGVPLAGEQFF
.,TRBV19,TRBJ2-5,.,TGTGCCAGTAGTTCCAAAGAAACAGAGACCCAGTACTTC,CASSSKETETQYF
.,TRBV27,TRBJ1-5,once,TGTGCCAGCAGTTTCGGACGGAATCAGCCCCAGCATTTT,CASSFGRNQPQHF
.,TRBV18,TRBJ1-1,once,TGTGCCAGCTCACCACGGGGTAACACTGAAGCTTTCTTT,CASSPRGNTEAFF
.,TRBV1,TRBJ2-7,.,TGCACACCAGCAAGAGGGAGGGGCCCCTACGAGCAGTACTTC,CTPARGRGPYEQYF
TRBD1,TRBV19,TRBJ2-2,.,TGTGCCAGTAGTACATACAGGGGTACCGGGGAGCTGTTTTTT,CASSTYRGTGELFF
.,TRBV11-2,TRBJ2-5,.,TGTGCCAGCAGCCTCACCCCGGGGAATCAAGAGACCCAGTACTTC,CASSLTPGNQETQYF
TRBD2,TRBV5-1,TRBJ2-7,medium-sized,TGCGCCAGCAGCCCGGACAGGGGACTAGCGGGGTCGACCTACGAGCAGTACTTC,CASSPDRGLAGSTYEQYF
.,TRBV27,TRBJ2-7,.,TGTGCCAGCCGATTAGAGGGACTTTCCTACGAGCAGTACTTC,CASRLEGLSYEQYF
.,TRBV11-2,TRBJ2-7,.,TGTGCCAGCAGCCCCTTTTCAGGGGTACCCTCCTACGAGCAGTACTTC,CASSPFSGVPSYEQYF
.,TRBV25-1,TRBJ1-4,few,TGTGCCAGCAGTGAATGGAATTCGGGGAATGAAAAACTGTTTTTT,CASSEWNSGNEKLFF
.,TRBV5-1,TRBJ1-1,once,TGCGCCAGCAGCCGACAGACTGTGAACACTGAAGCTTTCTTT,CASSRQTVNTEAFF
.,TRBV5-6,TRBJ2-5,.,TGTGCCAGCAGCCAAGGGACCTGGGGGGCTGGGAAGACCCAGTACTTC,CASSQGTWGAGKTQYF
.,TRBV2,TRBJ1-1,.,TGTGCCAGCAGTTACAAAACTGAAGCTTTCTTT,CASSYKTEAFF
TRBD1,TRBV5-6,TRBJ2-7,.,TGTGCCAGCAGCTTGGGAGGGGGCCCCGCAACCTACGAGCAGTACTTC,CASSLGGGPATYEQYF
.,TRBV7-9,TRBJ2-2,.,TGTGCCAGCAGCTTAGCTGGGGGGATCGGCACCGGGGAGCTGTTTTTT,CASSLAGGIGTGELFF
.,TRBV15,TRBJ2-7,.,TGTGCCACCAGCAGAGATTTTTCCTACGAGCAGTACTTC,CATSRDFSYEQYF
.,TRBV5-1,TRBJ1-1,.,TGCGCCAGCAGCCTCTCATATAGACAGGCCCGAAGTGAAGCTTTCTTT,CASSLSYRQARSEAFF